This passage covers 4 T cell receptor beta chains from one sample sequenced in a study of regulatory T cells in long-lasting Graves disease. The TCR beta library used iRepertoire HTBI primers with Arm-PCR amplification of CDR3. TCRdb recomputed calls from the multiplex PCR reads with MiXCR, one row per CDR3 protein. The sample contains 420,000 or so distinct CDR3 sequences, around 24% of which appear only once. Documented time point: persistent/refractory GD, antithyroid drugs over 5 years with positive TRAb. PBMC RNA was the source of the TCR library. The sample was peripheral blood mononuclear cells (PBMCs), taken when the disease was refractory, from a patient treated with antithyroid drugs. All receptors come from a female donor with Graves disease.

A word on this clonotype: A much larger clonotype is one base distant, so this may be a read error. The rearrangement links TRBV2 to TRBJ2-4; D remains ambiguous. Per germline, CDR1 SNHLY and CDR2 FYNNEI. This CDR3 region has 14 residues. V lost 3 bases and J 0 bases, leaving 6 bases between the germline ends. CDR3 nucleotide sequence: TGTGCCAGCAGTGAGAGTCCAGCCAAAAACATTCAGTACTTC. Protein: CASSESPAKNIQYF.

J is TRBJ2-7 and V is TRBV3-1, with a possible D match to TRBD1 (5 bases). The CDR3 contains 15 residues. V lost 3 bases to trimming and J lost 2 bases, with 14 bases between them. The V gene's germline CDR1 is LGHDT and CDR2 YNNKEL (reference sequence). CDR3 in amino acids: CASSHSLDRAYEQYF. The CDR3 coding sequence is TGTGCCAGCAGCCACTCCCTAGACAGAGCCTACGAGCAGTACTTC.

CDR3 in amino acids: CASSSPDRAPYEQYF. CDR3 DNA sequence: TGTGCCAGCAGTTCCCCTGACAGGGCCCCCTACGAGCAGTACTTC. The chain links TRBV12-3 or TRBV12-4 to TRBJ2-7; 7 bases fit TRBD1. Trimming took 4 bases from V and 2 from J; bases not matched to a gene: 8. The CDR3 is 15 amino acids.

This rearrangement joins TRBV28 to TRBJ2-3, with 14 bases identical to TRBD2. J lost 3 bases, V lost 6 bases, and 17 bases had no gene match. CDR3 length: 20 amino acids. Germline V gene data show CDR1 as MDHEN and CDR2 as SYDVKM. The CDR3 coding sequence is TGTGCCAGCAGCATATGGGGGGGACTAGCGGGAGAGGGACGGACAGATACGCAGTATTTT. It translates to CASSIWGGLAGEGRTDTQYF.